These 5 T cell receptor beta chains were all obtained from the same sample, sequenced in a study of T-cell memory formation after mild COVID-19. TCRdb analysed the 5' RACE reads with MiXCR anew, one entry per CDR3 protein. The table has approximately 290,000 distinct CDR3 sequences, 7.5% to 9.5% seen once. The sample consisted of PBMCs or a T cell subset sorted from them (not recorded which). These receptors were collected from a man aged 18 to 29 who had mild COVID-19 (a few samples of this study predate the infection). Cell type and time point are not known.

The genes are TRBV7-2 and TRBJ2-1, with D perhaps given as TRBD1 or TRBD2 (5 bases each). The length of the CDR3 is 15 residues. Germline values: CDR1 SGHTA, CDR2 FQGNSA. The V end was cut by 5 bases, the J end by 6 bases, with 17 bases between. The CDR3 reads CASSTFGAEANEQFF. The CDR3 DNA sequence: TGTGCCAGCAGCACCTTTGGGGCGGAGGCCAATGAGCAGTTCTTC.

This clonotype was detected many times. This chain uses TRBV9 with TRBJ1-1, with D hard to call. Germline V gives CDR1 SGDLS, CDR2 YYNGEE. Between the trimmed V and J ends, which lost 0 bases and 4 bases, there was a span of 13 bases. The CDR3 is 15 amino acids. The CDR3 DNA follows: TGTGCCAGCAGCGTAGTGGCCGGAAAGAGCACTGAAGCTTTCTTT. This codes for CASSVVAGKSTEAFF.

The rearrangement links TRBV25-1 to TRBJ2-5, with D possibly called TRBD1 or TRBD2 (5 bases each). Germline values: CDR1 MGHDK, CDR2 SYGVNS. Trimming stripped 8 bases from V and 4 bases from J, with 14 bases between. CDR3 size: 13 residues. Here the CDR3 DNA reads TGTGCCAGCGGCCGTTGGGGGTCAGAGACCCAGTACTTC. This encodes CASGRWGSETQYF.

The CDR3 DNA sequence: TGCAGTGCTGAGGACGGCACTGAAGCTTTCTTT. Translation gives CSAEDGTEAFF. V and J are TRBV20-1 and TRBJ1-1; no clear D gene. The CDR3 totals 11 residues. The ends were cut back, 5 bases at V and 4 bases at J, with 8 bases in the middle. From germline, CDR1 is DFQATT and CDR2 SNEGSKA (reference sequence).

This clonotype came up many times. The J gene is TRBJ2-5, the V gene TRBV3-1, with TRBD1 as a possible D gene (5 bases). This CDR3 comprises 13 residues. Deletions cut 1 base from V and 2 bases from J, with 5 bases between. Looked up from germline, CDR1 is LGHDT and CDR2 is YNNKEL (reference sequence). The DNA for the CDR3 is TGTGCCAGCAGCCAAGGGACACAAGAGACCCAGTACTTC. Encoded protein: CASSQGTQETQYF.